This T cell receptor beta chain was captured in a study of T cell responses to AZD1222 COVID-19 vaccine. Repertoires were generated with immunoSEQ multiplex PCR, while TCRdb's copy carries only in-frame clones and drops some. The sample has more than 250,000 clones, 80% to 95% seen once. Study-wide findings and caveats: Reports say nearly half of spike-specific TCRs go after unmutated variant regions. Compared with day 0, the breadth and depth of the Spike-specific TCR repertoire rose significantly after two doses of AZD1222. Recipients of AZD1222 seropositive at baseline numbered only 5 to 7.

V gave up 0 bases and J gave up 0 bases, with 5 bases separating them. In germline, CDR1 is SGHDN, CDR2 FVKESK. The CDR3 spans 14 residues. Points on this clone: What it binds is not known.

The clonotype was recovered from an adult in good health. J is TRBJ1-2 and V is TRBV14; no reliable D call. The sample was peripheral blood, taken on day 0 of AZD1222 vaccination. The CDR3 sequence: CASSQDSTNYGYTF. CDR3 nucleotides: TGTGCCAGCAGCCAAGATTCTACTAACTATGGCTACACCTTC.